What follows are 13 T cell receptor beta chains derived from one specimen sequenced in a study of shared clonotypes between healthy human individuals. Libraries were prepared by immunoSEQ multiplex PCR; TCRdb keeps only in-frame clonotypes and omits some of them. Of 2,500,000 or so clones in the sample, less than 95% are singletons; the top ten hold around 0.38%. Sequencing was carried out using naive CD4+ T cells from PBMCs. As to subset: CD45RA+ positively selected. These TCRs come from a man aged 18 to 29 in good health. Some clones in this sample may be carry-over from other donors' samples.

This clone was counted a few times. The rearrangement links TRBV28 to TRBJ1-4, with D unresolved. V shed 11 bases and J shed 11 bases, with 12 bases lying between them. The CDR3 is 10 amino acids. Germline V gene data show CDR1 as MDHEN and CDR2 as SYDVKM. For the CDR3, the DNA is TGTGCCTGCTCCGATAGGAAACTGTTTTTT. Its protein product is CACSDRKLFF.

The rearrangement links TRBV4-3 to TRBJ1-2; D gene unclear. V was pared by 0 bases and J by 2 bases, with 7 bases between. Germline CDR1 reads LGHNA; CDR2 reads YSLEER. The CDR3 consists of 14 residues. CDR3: CASSQDNGNYGYTF. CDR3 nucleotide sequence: TGCGCCAGCAGCCAAGATAACGGGAACTATGGCTACACCTTC.

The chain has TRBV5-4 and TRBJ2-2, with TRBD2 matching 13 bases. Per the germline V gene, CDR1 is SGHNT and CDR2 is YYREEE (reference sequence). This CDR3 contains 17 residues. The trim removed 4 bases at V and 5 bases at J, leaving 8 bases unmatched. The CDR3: CASSNNGLAGVTGELFF. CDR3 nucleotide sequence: TGTGCCAGCAGCAACAACGGACTAGCGGGAGTTACCGGGGAGCTGTTTTTT.

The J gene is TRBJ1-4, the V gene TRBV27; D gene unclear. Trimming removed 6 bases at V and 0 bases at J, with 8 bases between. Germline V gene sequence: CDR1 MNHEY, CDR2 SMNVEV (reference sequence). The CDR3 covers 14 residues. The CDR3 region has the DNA TGTGCCAGCAGGACGTCCCCAACTAATGAAAAACTGTTTTTT. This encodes CASRTSPTNEKLFF.

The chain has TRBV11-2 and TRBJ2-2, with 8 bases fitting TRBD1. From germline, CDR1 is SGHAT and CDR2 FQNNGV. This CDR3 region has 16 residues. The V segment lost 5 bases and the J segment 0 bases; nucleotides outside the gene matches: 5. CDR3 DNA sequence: TGTGCCAGCAGCCCCGGACAGGGCCCGAACACCGGGGAGCTGTTTTTT. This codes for CASSPGQGPNTGELFF.

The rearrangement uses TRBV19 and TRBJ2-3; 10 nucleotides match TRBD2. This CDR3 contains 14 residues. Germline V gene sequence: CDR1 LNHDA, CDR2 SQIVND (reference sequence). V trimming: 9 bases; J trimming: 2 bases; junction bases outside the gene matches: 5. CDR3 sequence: CASRSGRATDTQYF. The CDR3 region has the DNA TGTGCCAGCAGGAGCGGGAGGGCCACAGATACGCAGTATTTT. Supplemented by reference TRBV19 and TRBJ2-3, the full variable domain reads DGGITQSPKYLFRKEGQNVTLSCEQNLNHDAMYWYRQDPGQGLRLIYYSQIVNDFQKGDIAEGYSVSREKKESFPLTVTSAQKNPTAFYLCASRSGRATDTQYFGPGTRLTVL.

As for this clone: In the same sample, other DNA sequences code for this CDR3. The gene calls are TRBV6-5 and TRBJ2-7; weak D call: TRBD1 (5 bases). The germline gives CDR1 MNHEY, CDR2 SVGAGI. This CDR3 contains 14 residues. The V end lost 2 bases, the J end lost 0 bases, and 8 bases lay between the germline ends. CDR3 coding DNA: TGTGCCAGCAGTTACGACAGAGGCTCCTACGAGCAGTACTTC. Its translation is CASSYDRGSYEQYF.

CDR3 in amino acids: CASSKEGSLTNTGELFF. The CDR3 DNA sequence: TGTGCCAGCAGCAAGGAGGGCAGCCTAACGAACACCGGGGAGCTGTTTTTT. This chain connects TRBV7-9 to TRBJ2-2, with D perhaps TRBD2 (6 bases). The CDR3 runs 17 residues. Germline assignment: CDR1 SEHNR and CDR2 FQNEAQ (reference sequence). Trimming left V 5 bases short and J 0 bases short, with 16 bases between.

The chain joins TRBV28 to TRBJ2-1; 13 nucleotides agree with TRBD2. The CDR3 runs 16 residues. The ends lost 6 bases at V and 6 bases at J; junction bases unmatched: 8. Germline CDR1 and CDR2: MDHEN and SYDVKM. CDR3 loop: CASRRAGTSGVNEQFF. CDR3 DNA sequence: TGTGCCAGCAGACGCGCCGGGACTAGCGGGGTCAATGAGCAGTTCTTC.

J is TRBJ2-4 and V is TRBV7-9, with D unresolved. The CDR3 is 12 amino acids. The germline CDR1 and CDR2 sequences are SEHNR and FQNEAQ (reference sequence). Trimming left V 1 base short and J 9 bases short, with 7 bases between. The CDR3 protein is CASSLGLSIQYF. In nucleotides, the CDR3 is TGTGCCAGCAGCTTAGGCCTATCCATTCAGTACTTC.

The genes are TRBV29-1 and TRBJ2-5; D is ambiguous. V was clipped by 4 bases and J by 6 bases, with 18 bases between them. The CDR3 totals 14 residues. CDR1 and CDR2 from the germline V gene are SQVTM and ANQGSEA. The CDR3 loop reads CSVGAVEIPQTQYF. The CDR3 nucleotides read TGCAGCGTTGGGGCTGTGGAAATTCCGCAGACCCAGTACTTC.

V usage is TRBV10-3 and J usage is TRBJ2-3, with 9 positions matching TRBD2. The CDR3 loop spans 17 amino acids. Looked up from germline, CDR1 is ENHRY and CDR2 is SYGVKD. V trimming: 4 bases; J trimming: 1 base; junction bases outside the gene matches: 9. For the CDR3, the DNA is TGTGCCATCAGTGGCCTGACTAGCGGAGGCCGCACAGATACGCAGTATTTT. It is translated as CAISGLTSGGRTDTQYF.

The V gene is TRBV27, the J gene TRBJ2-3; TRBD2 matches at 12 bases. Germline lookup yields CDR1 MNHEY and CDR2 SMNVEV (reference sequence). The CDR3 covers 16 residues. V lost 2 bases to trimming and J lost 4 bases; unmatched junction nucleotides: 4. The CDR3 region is CASSLPTSGRPDTQYF. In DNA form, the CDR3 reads TGTGCCAGCAGTTTACCCACTAGCGGGAGGCCAGATACGCAGTATTTT.